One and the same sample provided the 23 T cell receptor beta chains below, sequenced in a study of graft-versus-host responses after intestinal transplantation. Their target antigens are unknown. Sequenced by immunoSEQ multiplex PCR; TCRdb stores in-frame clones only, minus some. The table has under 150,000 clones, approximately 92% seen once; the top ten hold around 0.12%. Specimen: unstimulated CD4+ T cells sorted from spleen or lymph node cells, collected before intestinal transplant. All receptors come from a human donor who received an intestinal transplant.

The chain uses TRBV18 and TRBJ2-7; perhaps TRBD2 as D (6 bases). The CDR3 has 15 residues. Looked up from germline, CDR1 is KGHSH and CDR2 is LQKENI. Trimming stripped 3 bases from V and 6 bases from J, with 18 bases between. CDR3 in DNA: TGTGCCAGCTCACCTGGAGAGGGACTCTCTACCGAGCAGTACTTC. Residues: CASSPGEGLSTEQYF.

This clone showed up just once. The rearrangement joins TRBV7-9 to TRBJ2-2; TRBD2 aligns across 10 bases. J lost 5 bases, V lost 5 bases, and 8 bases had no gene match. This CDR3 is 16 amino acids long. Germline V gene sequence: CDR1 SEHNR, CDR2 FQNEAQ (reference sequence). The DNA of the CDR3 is TGTGCCAGCAGCCTCCTAGCGGGAGAAGGTACCGGGGAGCTGTTTTTT. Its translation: CASSLLAGEGTGELFF.

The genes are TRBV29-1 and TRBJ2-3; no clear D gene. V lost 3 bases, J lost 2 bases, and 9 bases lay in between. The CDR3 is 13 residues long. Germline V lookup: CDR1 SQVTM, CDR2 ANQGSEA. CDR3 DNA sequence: TGCAGCGTTGACAGGCCAATCACAGATACGCAGTATTTT. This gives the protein CSVDRPITDTQYF.

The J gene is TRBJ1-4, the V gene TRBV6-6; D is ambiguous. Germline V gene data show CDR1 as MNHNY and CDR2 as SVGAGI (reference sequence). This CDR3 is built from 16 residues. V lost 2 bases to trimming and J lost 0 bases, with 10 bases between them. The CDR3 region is CASSYLSWSTNEKLFF. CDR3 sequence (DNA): TGTGCCAGCAGTTACCTTTCGTGGTCAACTAATGAAAAACTGTTTTTT.

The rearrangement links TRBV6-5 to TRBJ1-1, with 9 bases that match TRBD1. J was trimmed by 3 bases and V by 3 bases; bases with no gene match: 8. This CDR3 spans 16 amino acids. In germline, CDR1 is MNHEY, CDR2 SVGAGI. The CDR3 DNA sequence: TGTGCCAGCAGTTATTCAAGTTGGACAGGGGACACTGAAGCTTTCTTT. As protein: CASSYSSWTGDTEAFF.

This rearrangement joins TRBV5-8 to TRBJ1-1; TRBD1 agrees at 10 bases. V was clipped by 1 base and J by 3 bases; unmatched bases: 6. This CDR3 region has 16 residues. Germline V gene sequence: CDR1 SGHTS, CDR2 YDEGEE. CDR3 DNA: TGTGCCAGCAGCTTGCGGGGACAGGGGAGGGACACTGAAGCTTTCTTT. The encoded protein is CASSLRGQGRDTEAFF.

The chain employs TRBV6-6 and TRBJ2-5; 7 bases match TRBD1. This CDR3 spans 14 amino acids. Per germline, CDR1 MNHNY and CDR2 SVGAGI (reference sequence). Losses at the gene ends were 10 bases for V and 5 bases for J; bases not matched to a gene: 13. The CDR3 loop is CATLGTVISETQYF. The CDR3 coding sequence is TGTGCCACATTGGGGACAGTTATTTCGGAGACCCAGTACTTC.

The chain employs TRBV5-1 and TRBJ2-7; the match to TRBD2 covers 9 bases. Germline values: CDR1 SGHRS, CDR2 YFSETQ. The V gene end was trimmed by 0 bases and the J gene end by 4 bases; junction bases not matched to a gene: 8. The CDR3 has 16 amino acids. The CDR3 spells CASSLARASGMYEQYF. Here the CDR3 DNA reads TGCGCCAGCAGCTTGGCCAGGGCTAGCGGGATGTACGAGCAGTACTTC.

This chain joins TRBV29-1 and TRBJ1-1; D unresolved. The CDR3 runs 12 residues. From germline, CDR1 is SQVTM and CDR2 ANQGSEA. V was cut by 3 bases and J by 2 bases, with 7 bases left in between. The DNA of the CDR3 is TGCAGCGTTGATAGCGTAAACACTGAAGCTTTCTTT. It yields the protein CSVDSVNTEAFF.

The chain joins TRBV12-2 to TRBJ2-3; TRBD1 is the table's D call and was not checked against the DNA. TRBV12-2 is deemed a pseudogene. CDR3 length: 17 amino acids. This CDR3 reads CASRDHRGDPFTDTQYF. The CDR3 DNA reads TGTGCAAGTCGCGATCACAGGGGCGACCCTTTCACAGATACGCAGTATTTT.

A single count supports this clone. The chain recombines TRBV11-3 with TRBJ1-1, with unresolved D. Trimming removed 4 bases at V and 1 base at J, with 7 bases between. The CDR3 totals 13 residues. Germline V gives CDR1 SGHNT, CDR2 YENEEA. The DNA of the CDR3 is TGTGCCAGCAGCTACGAGGGGAACACTGAAGCTTTCTTT. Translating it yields CASSYEGNTEAFF.

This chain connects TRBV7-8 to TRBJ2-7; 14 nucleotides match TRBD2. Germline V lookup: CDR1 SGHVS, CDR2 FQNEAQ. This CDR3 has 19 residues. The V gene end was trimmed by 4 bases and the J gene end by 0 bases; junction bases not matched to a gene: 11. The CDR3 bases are TGTGCCAGCAGCTCGCTAGGGACTAGCGGGAGCTTTATCTCCTACGAGCAGTACTTC. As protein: CASSSLGTSGSFISYEQYF.

Here the CDR3 DNA reads TGTGCCAGCAGGGGCAATTTCTCTGGAAACACCATATATTTT. Amino acids: CASRGNFSGNTIYF. The V call is TRBV9, the J call TRBJ1-3; D unresolved. Trimming cost V 5 bases and J 0 bases, with 9 bases left between them. Germline-derived CDR1 and CDR2 are SGDLS and YYNGEE. The CDR3 sequence is 14 residues long.

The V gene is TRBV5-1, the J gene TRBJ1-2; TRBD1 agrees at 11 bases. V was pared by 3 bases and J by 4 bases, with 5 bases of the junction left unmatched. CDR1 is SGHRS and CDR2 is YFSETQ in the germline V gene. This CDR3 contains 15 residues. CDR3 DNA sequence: TGCGCCAGCAGCTATCCCGGGACAGGGGGCTATGGCTACACCTTC. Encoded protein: CASSYPGTGGYGYTF.

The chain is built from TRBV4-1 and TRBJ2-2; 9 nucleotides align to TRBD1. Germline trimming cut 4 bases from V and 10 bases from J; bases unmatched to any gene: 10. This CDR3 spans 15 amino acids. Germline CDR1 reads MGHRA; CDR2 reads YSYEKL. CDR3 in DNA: TGCGCCAGCAGCCCGTCCCGGGACAGGGCACAGGAGCTGTTTTTT. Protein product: CASSPSRDRAQELFF.

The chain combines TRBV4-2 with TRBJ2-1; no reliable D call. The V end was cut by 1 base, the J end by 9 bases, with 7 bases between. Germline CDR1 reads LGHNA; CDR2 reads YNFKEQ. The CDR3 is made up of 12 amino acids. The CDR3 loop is CASSQVMSEQFF. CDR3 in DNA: TGTGCCAGCAGCCAAGTTATGAGTGAGCAGTTCTTC.

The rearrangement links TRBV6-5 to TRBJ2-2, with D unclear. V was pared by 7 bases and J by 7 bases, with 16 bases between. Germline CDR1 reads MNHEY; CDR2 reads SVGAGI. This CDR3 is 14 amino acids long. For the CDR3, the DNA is TGTGCCAGCATTAGTCGGGCCACGGGCGGGGAGCTGTTTTTT. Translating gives CASISRATGGELFF.

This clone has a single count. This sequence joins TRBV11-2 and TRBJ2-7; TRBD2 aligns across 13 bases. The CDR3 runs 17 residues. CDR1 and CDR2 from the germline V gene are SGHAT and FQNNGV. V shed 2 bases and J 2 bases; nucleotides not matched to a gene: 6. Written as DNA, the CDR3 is TGTGCCAGCAGCTTATCGACTAGCGGGAGGACTACCTACGAGCAGTACTTC. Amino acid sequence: CASSLSTSGRTTYEQYF. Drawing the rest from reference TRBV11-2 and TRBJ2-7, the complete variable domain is EAGVAQSPRYKIIEKRQSVAFWCNPISGHATLYWYQQILGQGPKLLIQFQNNGVVDDSQLPKDRFSAERLKGVDSTLKIQPAKLEDSAVYLCASSLSTSGRTTYEQYFGPGTRLTVT.

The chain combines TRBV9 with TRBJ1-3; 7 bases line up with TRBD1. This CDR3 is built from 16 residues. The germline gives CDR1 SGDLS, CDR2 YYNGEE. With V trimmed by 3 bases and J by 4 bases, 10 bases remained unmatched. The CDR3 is CASSALQGFGGNTIYF. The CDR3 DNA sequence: TGTGCCAGCAGCGCATTACAGGGGTTCGGGGGAAACACCATATATTTT.

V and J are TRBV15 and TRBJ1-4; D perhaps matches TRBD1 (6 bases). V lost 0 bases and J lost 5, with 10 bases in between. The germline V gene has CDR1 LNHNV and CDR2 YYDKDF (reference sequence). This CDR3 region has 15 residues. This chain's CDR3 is CATSRENRENEKLFF. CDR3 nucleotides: TGTGCCACCAGCAGAGAGAACAGGGAGAATGAAAAACTGTTTTTT.

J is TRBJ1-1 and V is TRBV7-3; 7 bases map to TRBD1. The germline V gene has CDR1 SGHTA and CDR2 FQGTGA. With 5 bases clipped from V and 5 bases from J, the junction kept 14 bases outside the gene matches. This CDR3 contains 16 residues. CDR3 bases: TGTGCCAGCAGCATTGGGGCGACAGGGTCAAGGACTGAAGCTTTCTTT. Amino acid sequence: CASSIGATGSRTEAFF.

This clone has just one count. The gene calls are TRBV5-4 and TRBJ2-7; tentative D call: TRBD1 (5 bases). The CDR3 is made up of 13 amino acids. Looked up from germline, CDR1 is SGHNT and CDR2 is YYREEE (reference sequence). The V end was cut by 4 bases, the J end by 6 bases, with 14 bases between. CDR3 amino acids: CASSERQSREQYF. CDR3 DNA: TGTGCCAGCAGCGAGAGACAGTCCCGCGAGCAGTACTTC.

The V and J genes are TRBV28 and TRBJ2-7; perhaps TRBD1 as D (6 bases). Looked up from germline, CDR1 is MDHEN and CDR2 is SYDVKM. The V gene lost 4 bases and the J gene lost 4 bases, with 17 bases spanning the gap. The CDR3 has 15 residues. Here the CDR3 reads CASSSPWDTRYEQYF. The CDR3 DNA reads TGTGCCAGCAGTTCCCCTTGGGACACGAGGTACGAGCAGTACTTC.